These 16 T cell receptor beta chains share one sample of origin, sequenced in a study of OX40 agonist ivuxolimab in advanced cancers. Method: immunoSEQ multiplex PCR; TCRdb's copy keeps in-frame clones and lacks some. The repertoire holds around 76,000 clones, with 84% as singletons. This material consisted of CD4+ or CD8+ T cells sorted from blood, taken in a trial of the OX40 agonist ivuxolimab. These receptor sequences come from an adult with an advanced solid tumor such as melanoma, head and neck, liver or kidney cancer.

The genes are TRBV11-2 and TRBJ1-1; the D gene is possibly TRBD1 (5 bases). CDR1 is SGHAT and CDR2 is FQNNGV in the germline V gene. CDR3 size: 13 residues. V was shortened by 5 bases and J by 11 bases, with 18 bases between the two germline ends. CDR3 sequence: CASSPTGGILAFF. The CDR3 coding sequence is TGTGCCAGCAGCCCAACGGGGGGGATTCTGGCTTTCTTT.

This sequence joins TRBV4-3 and TRBJ2-1; unclear D gene. The CDR3 length is 12 residues. Trimming stripped 3 bases from V and 13 bases from J, with 13 bases between. Looked up from germline, CDR1 is LGHNA and CDR2 is YSLEER. The CDR3 loop is CASSQPSEIQFF. The CDR3 DNA is TGCGCCAGCAGCCAGCCCTCAGAAATCCAGTTCTTC.

The chain uses TRBV10-3 and TRBJ1-2; no firm D call. Germline lookup yields CDR1 ENHRY and CDR2 SYGVKD. The CDR3 contains 11 residues. V lost 3 bases and J 4 bases, leaving 3 bases between the germline ends. CDR3 sequence reads: CAISDSYGYTF. The CDR3 DNA is TGTGCCATCAGTGACTCCTATGGCTACACCTTC.

The chain has TRBV19 and TRBJ2-5; D is ambiguous. Germline-derived CDR1 and CDR2 are LNHDA and SQIVND (reference sequence). With 5 bases removed from V and 4 bases from J, the gap between germline ends came to 17 bases. CDR3 length: 15 residues. DNA of the CDR3: TGTGCCAGTAGTTTGCGGACGGTTTTAGGAGAGACCCAGTACTTC. Protein: CASSLRTVLGETQYF.

The V and J genes are TRBV5-5 and TRBJ1-2, with D unclear. With 0 bases removed from V and 8 bases from J, the gap between germline ends came to 14 bases. This CDR3 region has 14 residues. The germline V gene encodes CDR1 SGHKS and CDR2 YYEKEE (reference sequence). CDR3 nucleotides: TGTGCCAGCAGCTTGGGATCGGCGGTCGGGGGCTACACCTTC. It yields the protein CASSLGSAVGGYTF.

The chain employs TRBV10-3 and TRBJ1-1, with D possibly being TRBD1 (5 bases). Germline V gene data show CDR1 as ENHRY and CDR2 as SYGVKD. CDR3 size: 14 residues. With 6 bases removed from V and 1 base from J, the gap between germline ends came to 12 bases. CDR3 bases: TGTGCCATCAGCCACGGGACGACGAACACTGAAGCTTTCTTT. Its translation is CAISHGTTNTEAFF.

The rearrangement links TRBV6-5 to TRBJ1-2, with no clear D. V was cut by 0 bases and J by 0 bases, with 5 bases left in between. This CDR3 comprises 14 residues. CDR1 is MNHEY, CDR2 SVGAGI, per germline. In nucleotides, the CDR3 is TGTGCCAGCAGTTACTCGGCCACTAACTATGGCTACACCTTC. Translated: CASSYSATNYGYTF.

This CDR3 reads CASSSSRISTNEKLFF. CDR3 nucleotides: TGTGCCAGCAGCAGCAGCAGGATCTCGACTAATGAAAAACTGTTTTTT. The chain combines TRBV11-2 with TRBJ1-4; D is undetermined. The length of the CDR3 is 16 residues. Per the germline V gene, CDR1 is SGHAT and CDR2 is FQNNGV. With 5 bases removed from V and 2 bases from J, the gap between germline ends came to 15 bases. Using reference TRBV11-2 and TRBJ1-4 for the parts outside the CDR3, the full variable domain is EAGVAQSPRYKIIEKRQSVAFWCNPISGHATLYWYQQILGQGPKLLIQFQNNGVVDDSQLPKDRFSAERLKGVDSTLKIQPAKLEDSAVYLCASSSSRISTNEKLFFGSGTQLSVL.

V gene TRBV7-2 combines with J gene TRBJ1-1; 7 positions agree with TRBD1. V shed 5 bases, J shed 10 bases, and the junction held 10 bases outside the gene matches. Germline loops: CDR1 SGHTA, CDR2 FQGNSA. There are 13 residues in the CDR3. Written as DNA, the CDR3 is TGTGCCAGCAGCGAGGACAGAGCAGGGGGAGCTTTCTTT. Its translation: CASSEDRAGGAFF.

The gene calls are TRBV19 and TRBJ1-3; D is unresolved. V lost 3 bases, J lost 4 bases, and 4 bases lay in between. Per the germline V gene, CDR1 is LNHDA and CDR2 is SQIVND (reference sequence). The CDR3 is 12 residues long. CDR3 in amino acids: CASSMTGNTIYF. The CDR3 DNA sequence: TGTGCCAGTAGTATGACGGGAAACACCATATATTTT.

The chain combines TRBV7-2 with TRBJ2-6; 9 bases align to TRBD1. This CDR3 has 17 residues. Germline-derived CDR1 and CDR2 are SGHTA and FQGNSA. The trim removed 5 bases at V and 4 bases at J, leaving 9 bases unmatched. The chain's CDR3 is CASSPRDRVAGANVLTF. CDR3 sequence (DNA): TGTGCCAGCAGCCCCCGGGACAGGGTGGCCGGGGCCAACGTCCTGACTTTC.

The chain employs TRBV10-1 and TRBJ1-2, with D perhaps matching TRBD1 (5 bases). This CDR3 is 13 amino acids long. Germline CDR1 is WNHNN and CDR2 is SYGVQD (reference sequence). Trimming cost V 0 bases and J 7 bases, with 9 bases left between them. For the CDR3, the DNA is TGCGCCAGCAGTGAGTCGGGCAGGGTTGGCTACACCTTC. It encodes CASSESGRVGYTF.

This rearrangement joins TRBV5-1 to TRBJ2-3; perhaps D is TRBD1 or TRBD2 (5 bases each). This CDR3 spans 17 amino acids. Germline CDR1 is SGHRS and CDR2 is YFSETQ. With 0 bases removed from V and 0 bases from J, the gap between germline ends came to 14 bases. CDR3 sequence: CASSLVRGRGSTDTQYF. CDR3 nucleotides: TGCGCCAGCAGCTTGGTGAGGGGCCGGGGTAGCACAGATACGCAGTATTTT.

The rearrangement links TRBV5-1 to TRBJ2-5; no reliable D call. Germline values: CDR1 SGHRS, CDR2 YFSETQ. V was shortened by 2 bases and J by 1 base, with 3 bases between the two germline ends. This CDR3 spans 12 amino acids. CDR3 DNA: TGCGCCAGCAGCTTTGCCCAAGAGACCCAGTACTTC. Protein sequence: CASSFAQETQYF.

This clone was seen only a few times. The genes are TRBV29-1 and TRBJ1-1; the D gene is possibly TRBD1 (5 bases). CDR3 length: 12 residues. The V end lost 6 bases, the J end lost 3 bases, and 11 bases lay between the germline ends. Germline CDR1 reads SQVTM; CDR2 reads ANQGSEA. CDR3 amino acids: CSVVDRDTEAFF. In DNA form, the CDR3 reads TGCAGCGTCGTTGACAGAGACACTGAAGCTTTCTTT.

This chain links TRBV6-5 with TRBJ1-3, with D possibly matching TRBD1 (5 bases). Trimming removed 7 bases from V and 0 bases from J, with 10 bases in between. This CDR3 has 14 amino acids. Germline V gene lookup returns CDR1 MNHEY and CDR2 SVGAGI. Here the CDR3 DNA reads TGTGCCAGCAAGTTGACAGCCTCTGGAAACACCATATATTTT. Translation: CASKLTASGNTIYF.